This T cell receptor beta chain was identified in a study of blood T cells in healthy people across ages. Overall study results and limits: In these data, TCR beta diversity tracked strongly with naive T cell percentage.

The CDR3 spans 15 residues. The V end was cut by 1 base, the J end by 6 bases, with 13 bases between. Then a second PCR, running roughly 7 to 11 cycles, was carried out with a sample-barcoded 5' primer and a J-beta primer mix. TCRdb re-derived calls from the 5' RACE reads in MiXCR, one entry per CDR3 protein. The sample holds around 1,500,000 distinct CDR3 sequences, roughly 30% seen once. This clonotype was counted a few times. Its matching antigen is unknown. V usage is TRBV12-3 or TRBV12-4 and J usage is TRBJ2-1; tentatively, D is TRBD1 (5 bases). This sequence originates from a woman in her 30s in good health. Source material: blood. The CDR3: CASSLDYRYGNEQFF. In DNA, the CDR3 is TGTGCCAGCAGTTTAGACTACAGGTATGGCAATGAGCAGTTCTTC.